The subject of this entry is one T cell receptor beta chain. Naive CD8 cells, CD45RO-negative and positively selected for CCR7, excluded terminally differentiated effector memory CD45RA+ cells. The sample comes from a study of shared clonotypes between healthy human individuals. The length of the CDR3 is 15 residues. Trimming shortened V by 1 base and J by 2 bases, and 12 bases separated the two germline ends. Germline V CDR1 and CDR2: MNHNS, SASEGT. TCRdb's copy holds only in-frame clones and misses some; the assay was immunoSEQ multiplex PCR. The profile covers about 2 million clones, with about 94% appearing a single time and 0.9% to 1.3% taken by the ten largest.

The chain is built from TRBV6-1 and TRBJ2-7; D gene uncertain. Sequencing was performed on naive CD8+ T cells sorted from blood. The receptor was derived from a man aged 18 to 35 in good health. The CDR3 region is CASSEGVGRTYEQYF. CDR3 DNA sequence: TGTGCCAGCAGTGAAGGGGTAGGCAGAACCTACGAGCAGTACTTC.